The clone carrying this T cell receptor (beta chain) came up many times. Its antigen remains unidentified. Preparation of the TCRbeta library was carried out with unique molecular identifiers. TCRdb reanalysed the PCR reads using MiXCR and keeps one entry per CDR3 protein. Of 600,000 to 800,000 distinct CDR3 sequences in the sample, around 13% were seen once. Trimming took 4 bases from V and 4 from J, leaving 10 bases between them. CDR1 and CDR2 from the germline V gene are SQVTM and ANQGSEA. The CDR3 consists of 12 residues. This sample was included in a study of T-cell reconstitution after alpha-beta-depleted transplantation in children. Overall study findings and caveats: Where alpha-beta T cells came from about two months after transplant was reportedly several hundred expanded graft clones. Surviving recipient T cells and thymic progenitors accounted for the high day-60 TCRbeta diversity observed in some patients. Newly produced T cells mostly provided counts and TCRbeta diversity after one year, as hyperexpanded clones declined.

The gene calls are TRBV29-1 and TRBJ2-5, with a weak D call TRBD2 (5 bases). This TCR came from a girl aged 2 to 10 with congenital amegakaryocytic thrombocytopenia, due to receive a stem cell transplant. The material sequenced was PBMCs, taken before TCRalphabeta/CD19-depleted stem cell transplant. The CDR3 nucleotides read TGCAGCGTTGGTCCTGGAGGAGAGACCCAGTACTTC. It codes for CSVGPGGETQYF. Full variable domain (missing parts from reference TRBV29-1 and TRBJ2-5): SAVISQKPSRDICQRGTSLTIQCQVDSQVTMMFWYRQQPGQSLTLIATANQGSEATYESGFVIDKFPISRPNLTFSTLTVSNMSPEDSSIYLCSVGPGGETQYFGPGTRLLVL.